These 5 T cell receptor beta chains share one sample of origin, sequenced in a study of identical twins. In TCRdb, the 5' RACE reads were re-called with MiXCR into one record per CDR3 protein. The sample includes 1.5 million to 2 million distinct CDR3 sequences, around 33% of them seen just once. Source material: cord blood. The receptors shown here come from a newborn girl in good health.

This clonotype was counted ten times or more. V and J are TRBV5-1 and TRBJ2-4, with 8 bases fitting TRBD2. Germline values: CDR1 SGHRS, CDR2 YFSETQ. With V trimmed by 3 bases and J by 7 bases, 6 bases remained unmatched. The CDR3 runs 14 residues. DNA for the CDR3: TGCGCCAGCAGCTCCGGGACTAGGAGGAACATTCAGTACTTC. This gives the protein CASSSGTRRNIQYF.

This clonotype was picked up a small number of times. The V gene is TRBV10-1, the J gene TRBJ2-5, with D maybe TRBD2 (5 bases). The V end lost 4 bases, the J end lost 2 bases, and 8 bases lay between the germline ends. Germline lookup yields CDR1 WNHNN and CDR2 SYGVQD (reference sequence). This CDR3 spans 13 amino acids. Written as DNA, the CDR3 is TGCGCCAGCAGTGCGGACTTGCAAGAGACCCAGTACTTC. Translation: CASSADLQETQYF.

This clonotype was detected many times. V is TRBV7-9 and J is TRBJ2-7, with TRBD1 as a possible D gene (5 bases). In germline, CDR1 is SEHNR, CDR2 FQNEAQ (reference sequence). The CDR3 loop spans 13 amino acids. V gave up 5 bases and J gave up 2 bases, with 10 bases separating them. CDR3 nucleotide sequence: TGTGCCAGCAGCCGTAAAGGGGCCTACGAGCAGTACTTC. Translated: CASSRKGAYEQYF.

In its sample, this clonotype was seen once. The chain couples TRBV27 to TRBJ1-1; 7 bases are shared with TRBD1. The trim removed 7 bases at V and 6 bases at J, leaving 8 bases unmatched. The CDR3 consists of 13 residues. The germline V gene has CDR1 MNHEY and CDR2 SMNVEV (reference sequence). This CDR3 is CASTRQGGAEAFF. The CDR3 nucleotides are TGTGCCAGCACTCGACAGGGAGGGGCTGAAGCTTTCTTT.

The rearrangement joins TRBV20-1 to TRBJ2-7; 9 bases line up with TRBD2. The CDR3 extends over 17 amino acids. Unmatched junction bases numbered 9, after V lost 0 bases and J lost 0 bases. In germline, CDR1 is DFQATT, CDR2 SNEGSKA (reference sequence). The CDR3 bases are TGCAGTGCTAGAGATCACAAACTAGCGGGTCTCTCCTACGAGCAGTACTTC. Protein sequence: CSARDHKLAGLSYEQYF.